This T cell receptor (beta chain) was sequenced in a study of cytomegalovirus exposure and HLA in healthy donors. Notes on the study in general: What a later analysis showed was that several of the most significant clusters appeared linked to common viral pathogens. Among immune exposure information, only CMV serostatus was available.

PCR employed 60 Vbeta and 13 Jbeta primers. Libraries were prepared by immunoSEQ multiplex PCR; TCRdb keeps only in-frame clonotypes and omits some of them. The table includes roughly 130,000 clones, 76% detected once. CDR3 length: 15 residues. In germline, CDR1 is GTSNPN, CDR2 SVGIG (reference sequence). The V end lost 4 bases, the J end lost 4 bases, and 19 bases lay between the germline ends. Donors counted as nominally healthy when sampled, yet unrecorded immune exposures were likely. With regard to this clone: What it recognizes is unknown.

Sequenced input: PBMCs. The chain is built from TRBV30 and TRBJ1-2, with D possibly being TRBD1 (5 bases). The TCR was taken from a man aged 35 to 55 in good health and CMV-seronegative. The CDR3 region has the DNA TGTGCCTGGACCCTCACAGCGGGGCTGGCCTATGGCTACACCTTC. This sequence encodes CAWTLTAGLAYGYTF. The full variable domain, in which reference TRBV30 and TRBJ1-2 provide the parts outside the CDR3, is SQTIHQWPATLVQPVGSPLSLECTVEGTSNPNLYWYRQAAGRGLQLLFYSVGIGQISSEVPQNLSASRPQDRQFILSSKKLLLSDSGFYLCAWTLTAGLAYGYTFGSGTRLTVV.